A single sample is the source of the 3 T cell receptor beta chains below, sequenced in a study of T cells in Graves' hyperthyroidism and ophthalmopathy. RNA transcripts gave rise to amplified TCR beta CDR3 regions. HTBI primers were used for first-round RT-PCR of the TCR CDR3. TCRdb passed the multiplex PCR reads through MiXCR, listing each CDR3 protein once. The sample records about 620,000 distinct CDR3 sequences, 15% to 20% being singletons. The sample taken for sequencing was blood. The receptors derive from a woman in her twenties or thirties with Graves' hyperthyroidism.

Ten or more counts support this clonotype. This chain joins TRBV11-3 and TRBJ2-3, with D perhaps assigned TRBD1 or TRBD2 (5 bases each). Germline CDR1 and CDR2: SGHNT and YENEEA. CDR3 size: 15 residues. Trimming left V 4 bases short and J 2 bases short, with 13 bases between. The CDR3 coding sequence is TGTGCCAGCAGCTACACCCGGGGCCCCACAGATACGCAGTATTTT. It specifies CASSYTRGPTDTQYF.

This clonotype was picked up many times. This chain joins TRBV2 and TRBJ2-7; 7 positions match TRBD2. The CDR3 loop spans 17 amino acids. V lost 4 bases, J lost 3 bases, and 15 bases stayed unmatched. CDR1 SNHLY and CDR2 FYNNEI come from the germline V gene. CDR3 residues: CASSARTAGTTFYEQYF. The CDR3 DNA reads as TGTGCCAGCAGTGCCCGGACTGCAGGGACTACGTTCTACGAGCAGTACTTC.

This clonotype was recorded a few times. The rearrangement joins TRBV3-1 to TRBJ1-5; weak D call: TRBD1 (5 bases). Trimming stripped 4 bases from V and 5 bases from J, with 12 bases between. Per germline, CDR1 LGHDT and CDR2 YNNKEL (reference sequence). The length of the CDR3 is 14 residues. The CDR3 nucleotides read TGTGCCAGCAGCCGTTCGGGGCTCCATCAGCCCCAGCATTTT. Translating it yields CASSRSGLHQPQHF. The full variable domain, its missing parts supplied by reference TRBV3-1 and TRBJ1-5, is DTAVSQTPKYLVTQMGNDKSIKCEQNLGHDTMYWYKQDSKKFLKIMFSYNNKELIINETVPNRFSPKSPDKAHLNLHINSLELGDSAVYFCASSRSGLHQPQHFGDGTRLSIL.